The 16 T cell receptor beta chains presented below share a single source sample, sequenced in a study of low-dose radiotherapy and immunotherapy resistance in tumors. TRAV and TRBV primers primed cDNA for both TCRalpha and TCRbeta. PCR amplification of the TCRs was performed with Phusion for about 20 PCR cycles, and it relied on a constant-region primer together with a V-primer adapter. TCRdb re-called the reads through MiXCR, storing one row per CDR3 protein. The sample lists approximately 84,000 distinct CDR3 sequences, less than 20% occurring once. The time point: after trial treatment. Treatment meaning: LDRT plus nivolumab, ipilimumab, low-dose cyclophosphamide and aspirin (RACIN trial). The sequencing here drew on PBMCs, taken after low-dose radiotherapy plus immunotherapy. The receptors here all came from a male donor with prostate cancer.

This clonotype was recorded many times. V usage is TRBV7-2 and J usage is TRBJ2-3; D is undetermined. The CDR3 has 13 amino acids. Between the trimmed V and J ends, which lost 5 bases and 4 bases, there was a span of 10 bases. In germline, CDR1 is SGHTA, CDR2 FQGNSA. The DNA for the CDR3 is TGTGCCAGCAGCCCTCTTTCTGCAGATACGCAGTATTTT. The encoded protein is CASSPLSADTQYF.

In regard to this clonotype: With only one base between it and a far larger clone, this is likely a read error. This chain uses TRBV6-6 with TRBJ2-7; D is perhaps TRBD2 (7 bases). Germline CDR1 reads MNHNY; CDR2 reads SVGAGI (reference sequence). Trimming took 5 bases from V and 6 from J, leaving 14 bases between them. The CDR3 covers 13 residues. CDR3 coding DNA: TGTGCCAGCAGTGTGGGGGGGCTCTGCGAGCAGTACTTC. Amino acid sequence: CASSVGGLCEQYF.

Worth noting for this clonotype: A much larger clone lies one base from this, so it may be a read error. This chain connects TRBV3-1 to TRBJ1-1, with D possibly being TRBD1 (6 bases). The CDR3 has 14 amino acids. Germline values: CDR1 LGHDT, CDR2 YNNKEL (reference sequence). The CDR3 DNA reads TGTACCAGCAGCCAAGAGACAGGGAACACTGAAGCTTTCTTT. It encodes CTSSQETGNTEAFF.

This clonotype was counted many times. This chain uses TRBV11-2 with TRBJ1-3; D remains unclear. This CDR3 has 15 amino acids. Per germline, CDR1 SGHAT and CDR2 FQNNGV. The germline V and J ends were trimmed by 1 base and 0 bases, with 7 bases remaining between them. The CDR3 DNA follows: TGTGCCAGCAGCTTAGGCGGCTCCTCTGGAAACACCATATATTTT. As protein: CASSLGGSSGNTIYF.

This clonotype was recorded many times. The V gene is TRBV5-6, the J gene TRBJ1-6, with D uncertain. V was clipped by 3 bases and J by 0 bases, with 13 bases between them. This CDR3 is built from 17 residues. CDR1 SGHDT and CDR2 YYEEEE come from the germline V gene. The CDR3 nucleotides are TGTGCCAGCAGCTCGGTCCTCCGGGGCTCCTATAATTCACCCCTCCACTTT. Translating gives CASSSVLRGSYNSPLHF. Filled out from reference TRBV5-6 and TRBJ1-6, the complete variable domain reads DAGVTQSPTHLIKTRGQQVTLRCSPKSGHDTVSWYQQALGQGPQFIFQYYEEEERQRGNFPDRFSGHQFPNYSSELNVNALLLGDSALYLCASSSVLRGSYNSPLHFGNGTRLTVT.

The sample holds many counts of this clonotype. The CDR3 nucleotides are TGTGCCAGCAGTTTAGTACAGATGAACACTGAAGCTTTCTTT. It translates to CASSLVQMNTEAFF. The rearrangement joins TRBV28 to TRBJ1-1; the D is unclear. This CDR3 is 14 amino acids long. V lost 2 bases, J lost 0 bases, and 7 bases lay in between. Germline V gene data show CDR1 as MDHEN and CDR2 as SYDVKM.

This clonotype was seen ten or more times. The chain links TRBV6-5 to TRBJ2-1, with D maybe TRBD2 (5 bases). From germline, CDR1 is MNHEY and CDR2 SVGAGI. Deletions cut 4 bases from V and 6 bases from J, with 19 bases between. The CDR3 runs 16 residues. CDR3 loop: CASSLETKRPRNEQFF. CDR3 in DNA: TGTGCCAGCAGTTTAGAGACTAAAAGACCCCGCAATGAGCAGTTCTTC.

This clonotype was seen repeatedly, ten times or more. This chain connects TRBV27 to TRBJ2-1; 7 bases are shared with TRBD1. The germline CDR1 and CDR2 sequences are MNHEY and SMNVEV (reference sequence). The CDR3 spans 11 residues. The trim removed 4 bases at V and 12 bases at J, leaving 3 bases unmatched. CDR3 DNA sequence: TGTGCCAGCAGTTCAGGACAGGTGCAGTTCTTC. It yields the protein CASSSGQVQFF.

There are many counts of this clonotype. The chain carries TRBV7-2 and TRBJ1-5, with 9 positions matching TRBD1. Trimming took 2 bases from V and 5 from J; bases not matched to a gene: 7. Germline V lookup: CDR1 SGHTA, CDR2 FQGNSA. CDR3 length: 16 residues. The CDR3 loop is CASSLQSDRGDQPQHF. Here the CDR3 DNA reads TGTGCCAGCAGCTTACAATCCGACAGGGGGGATCAGCCCCAGCATTTT.

This clonotype was recorded at least ten times. The genes are TRBV2 and TRBJ2-7, with D perhaps given as TRBD1 or TRBD2 (7 bases each). CDR3 size: 14 residues. V lost 7 bases and J lost 3, with 16 bases in between. Germline CDR1 is SNHLY and CDR2 is FYNNEI. The CDR3 DNA reads as TGTGCCAGCACCCCAGGGGGGGGGGGCTACGAGCAGTACTTC. This codes for CASTPGGGGYEQYF.

As for this clonotype: One base separates it from a far larger clone, so it is likely a read error. V usage is TRBV5-5 and J usage is TRBJ2-2; tentatively, D is TRBD2 (5 bases). The CDR3 loop spans 15 amino acids. The germline V gene encodes CDR1 SGHKS and CDR2 YYEKEE (reference sequence). CDR3 residues: CASSGQAGFTGELFF. For the CDR3, the DNA is TGCGCCAGCAGTGGTCAGGCGGGCTTCACCGGGGAGCTGTTTTTT.

The chain couples TRBV20-1 to TRBJ2-7; 9 bases match TRBD1. The CDR3 loop spans 13 amino acids. The germline V gene encodes CDR1 DFQATT and CDR2 SNEGSKA (reference sequence). V trimming: 6 bases; J trimming: 2 bases; junction bases outside the gene matches: 5. This CDR3 is CSARDRDTYEQYF. CDR3 DNA: TGCAGTGCGAGGGACAGGGATACCTACGAGCAGTACTTC.

This clonotype was picked up many times. The genes are TRBV2 and TRBJ1-5, with 7 positions matching TRBD1. Germline CDR1 and CDR2: SNHLY and FYNNEI. V dropped 7 bases and J dropped 3; count of bases not matched to a gene: 3. This CDR3 comprises 13 residues. The chain's CDR3 is CASKDRANQPQHF. The CDR3 DNA follows: TGTGCCAGCAAAGACAGGGCCAATCAGCCCCAGCATTTT.

The CDR3 coding sequence is TGTGTCCGCTCCCGCGGACTAGACAACACCGGGGAGCTGTTTTTT. Its protein is CVRSRGLDNTGELFF. The chain couples TRBV18 to TRBJ2-2, with 7 nucleotides matching TRBD2. This CDR3 spans 15 amino acids. CDR1 is KGHSH, CDR2 LQKENI, per germline.

This clonotype was seen at least ten times. The chain carries TRBV7-2 and TRBJ2-3; 13 bases agree with TRBD2. J lost 4 bases, V lost 4 bases, and 5 bases had no gene match. Germline CDR1 is SGHTA and CDR2 is FQGNSA. The CDR3 covers 16 residues. The CDR3 loop is CASSWTSGSIADTQYF. Written as DNA, the CDR3 is TGTGCCAGCAGCTGGACTAGCGGGAGCATCGCAGATACGCAGTATTTT.

This clonotype was observed once. This sequence is one base from a far larger clone and is likely a read error. This sequence joins TRBV27 and TRBJ2-3, with D possibly matching TRBD2 (7 bases). V lost 6 bases and J lost 5, with 18 bases in between. CDR3 size: 15 residues. Germline V gives CDR1 MNHEY, CDR2 SMNVEV (reference sequence). The DNA of the CDR3 is TGTGCCAGCAGGCCGGGGGGCGGGTGCCGAGATACGCAGTATTTT. Amino acid sequence: CASRPGGGCRDTQYF.